What follows describes a single T cell receptor beta chain. Its antigen remains unknown. These data belong to a study of a mutant IDH1 vaccine in newly diagnosed glioma. Study summary: Each patient was administered eight vaccinations, scheduled in weeks 1, 3, 5, 7, 11, 15, 19 and 23. Initiation of the vaccine course occurred 4-6 weeks after radiotherapy alone, or alongside temozolomide cycles. Males made up roughly 60% and females roughly 40% of treated patients, whose mean age was around 40 years.

Time point noted: week 5, during vaccination. A single vaccine dose contained 300 ug of mutant IDH1 20-mer peptide, and topical imiquimod was used with it. New IDH1-mutant, ATRX-lost WHO grade 3 or 4 astrocytomas occurred in donors. Sequenced by immunoSEQ multiplex PCR; TCRdb stores in-frame clones only, minus some. The sample consists of fewer than 70,000 clones, 75% to 90% of them appearing once. Germline V gene sequence: CDR1 SEHNR, CDR2 FQNEAQ (reference sequence). Trimming stripped 5 bases from V and 2 bases from J, with 9 bases between. This CDR3 contains 13 residues. V gene TRBV7-9 combines with J gene TRBJ2-5; maybe TRBD2 (5 bases). The origin of this receptor is a woman aged 40 to 49 with glioma. The sequencing used PBMCs, collected from a glioma patient whose treatment included an IDH1 peptide vaccine. The CDR3 sequence is CASSPDLQETQYF. The CDR3 region has the DNA TGTGCCAGCAGCCCGGACTTGCAAGAGACCCAGTACTTC. The full variable domain, completed using reference TRBV7-9 and TRBJ2-5, is DTGVSQNPRHKITKRGQNVTFRCDPISEHNRLYWYRQTLGQGPEFLTYFQNEAQLEKSRLLSDRFSAERPKGSFSTLEIQRTEQGDSAMYLCASSPDLQETQYFGPGTRLLVL.